Following are 19 T cell receptor beta chains from one sample sequenced in a study of radiation and T cells in renal cell carcinoma. Specified time point: blood 4 weeks post-SBRT, at nephrectomy. Treatment described: 15 Gy SBRT to primary tumor, nephrectomy 4 weeks later. The repertoire was sequenced with immunoSEQ multiplex PCR; TCRdb's copy has only in-frame clones and lacks some. There are 60,000 or so clones in the sample; about 80% occur only once, and about 6.4% lies in the top ten. The sample was blood, taken from a patient whose treatment included radiotherapy and nephrectomy. The origin of the receptors is a man aged 55 to 70 with renal cell carcinoma.

This clone appeared a few times. The chain uses TRBV6-5 and TRBJ1-6, with 9 bases lining up with TRBD1. J was trimmed by 7 bases and V by 6 bases; bases with no gene match: 7. The CDR3 is 15 amino acids. Germline CDR1 and CDR2: MNHEY and SVGAGI. The CDR3, as DNA: TGTGCCAGCAGACGCAACAGGGGGCAGAATTCACCCCTCCACTTT. Translated, it gives CASRRNRGQNSPLHF.

The chain is built from TRBV5-1 and TRBJ2-5; no clear D gene. This CDR3 contains 12 residues. Germline V gene lookup returns CDR1 SGHRS and CDR2 YFSETQ. V was pared by 1 base and J by 3 bases, with 4 bases between. Written as DNA, the CDR3 is TGCGCCAGCAGCTTGTATGAAGAGACCCAGTACTTC. This sequence encodes CASSLYEETQYF.

The chain is built from TRBV9 and TRBJ2-5, with TRBD2 identical over 7 bases. V was clipped by 3 bases and J by 2 bases; unmatched bases: 10. The CDR3 sequence is 16 residues long. Germline lookup yields CDR1 SGDLS and CDR2 YYNGEE. The CDR3 region is CASSEPRASGQETQYF. CDR3 DNA: TGTGCCAGCAGCGAGCCTAGGGCTAGCGGACAAGAGACCCAGTACTTC.

The DNA of the CDR3 is TGTGCCAGCAGCCCCCGGGAAGAAGGGAACACTGAAGCTTTCTTT. The encoded protein is CASSPREEGNTEAFF. The chain couples TRBV7-9 to TRBJ1-1; D uncertain. Per the germline V gene, CDR1 is SEHNR and CDR2 is FQNEAQ (reference sequence). There are 15 residues in the CDR3. V shed 5 bases and J shed 1 base, with 14 bases lying between them.

This rearrangement joins TRBV5-6 to TRBJ1-6; TRBD1 is a possible D gene (6 bases). This CDR3 is 12 amino acids long. V lost 4 bases to trimming and J lost 14 bases, with 13 bases between them. CDR1 is SGHDT and CDR2 is YYEEEE in the germline V gene. The DNA of the CDR3 is TGTGCCAGCAGCAAAAGTCGGACAGCCCTCCACTTT. Translation gives CASSKSRTALHF.

The chain couples TRBV19 to TRBJ2-3; D gene ambiguous. The germline gives CDR1 LNHDA, CDR2 SQIVND (reference sequence). CDR3 length equals 13 residues. With 7 bases removed from V and 4 bases from J, the gap between germline ends came to 12 bases. The CDR3 DNA reads TGTGCCAGTATGAATAGGAAGGCAGATACGCAGTATTTT. This gives the protein CASMNRKADTQYF.

The chain recombines TRBV6-5 with TRBJ2-5, with 11 bases matching TRBD1. Germline values: CDR1 MNHEY, CDR2 SVGAGI. Trimming took 6 bases from V and 4 from J; bases not matched to a gene: 7. CDR3 size: 15 residues. The CDR3 region is CASRSDRGPGETQYF. CDR3 DNA sequence: TGTGCCAGCAGATCGGACAGGGGGCCGGGAGAGACCCAGTACTTC.

The chain recombines TRBV7-8 with TRBJ2-1; D remains ambiguous. The CDR3 length is 13 residues. Germline V CDR1 and CDR2: SGHVS, FQNEAQ. The germline V and J ends were trimmed by 3 bases and 9 bases, with 12 bases remaining between them. CDR3 nucleotides: TGTGCCAGCAGCTTCGCAGTTGGGGTTGAGCAGTTCTTC. This encodes CASSFAVGVEQFF.

The chain combines TRBV2 with TRBJ1-2; tentatively, D is TRBD1 (5 bases). In germline, CDR1 is SNHLY, CDR2 FYNNEI. CDR3 length: 13 residues. V gave up 8 bases and J gave up 4 bases, with 14 bases separating them. This CDR3 is CASRLPGPYGYTF. In DNA form, the CDR3 reads TGTGCCAGCCGCCTTCCGGGGCCCTATGGCTACACCTTC. The complete variable domain, with remaining parts taken from reference TRBV2 and TRBJ1-2, reads EPEVTQTPSHQVTQMGQEVILRCVPISNHLYFYWYRQILGQKVEFLVSFYNNEISEKSEIFDDQFSVERPDGSNFTLKIRSTKLEDSAMYFCASRLPGPYGYTFGSGTRLTVV.

This clone appeared a few times. The J gene is TRBJ2-5, the V gene TRBV7-6, with 9 bases identical to TRBD2. With V trimmed by 4 bases and J by 4 bases, 4 bases remained unmatched. CDR1 is SGHVS and CDR2 is FNYEAQ in the germline V gene. This CDR3 region has 14 residues. CDR3 loop: CASSSLSGGETQYF. In DNA, the CDR3 is TGTGCCAGCAGCTCCCTTAGCGGGGGAGAGACCCAGTACTTC.

This CDR3 is CASSLGDTNEKLFF. The CDR3 bases are TGCGCCAGCAGCTTGGGCGACACCAATGAAAAACTGTTTTTT. The chain links TRBV5-1 to TRBJ1-4; D remains ambiguous. The V gene lost 0 bases and the J gene lost 5 bases, with 8 bases spanning the gap. Germline V CDR1 and CDR2: SGHRS, YFSETQ. There are 14 residues in the CDR3.

This chain joins TRBV7-9 and TRBJ1-1; D unresolved. V lost 1 base, J lost 4 bases, and 10 bases lay in between. The CDR3 has 14 amino acids. CDR1 SEHNR and CDR2 FQNEAQ come from the germline V gene (reference sequence). The chain's CDR3 is CASSLGGRGTEAFF. CDR3 nucleotide sequence: TGTGCCAGCAGCTTAGGAGGACGGGGCACTGAAGCTTTCTTT.

Here the CDR3 reads CASSSTGDSSYEQYV. The CDR3 DNA is TGTGCCAGCAGTTCGACAGGGGACAGCTCCTACGAGCAGTACGTC. The rearrangement uses TRBV28 and TRBJ2-7, with 8 bases that match TRBD1. Germline lookup yields CDR1 MDHEN and CDR2 SYDVKM. CDR3 length: 15 residues. V shed 4 bases, J shed 0 bases, and the junction held 5 bases outside the gene matches.

The J gene is TRBJ2-7, the V gene TRBV7-9; no clear D. V lost 5 bases and J lost 3, with 8 bases in between. CDR1 and CDR2 from the germline V gene are SEHNR and FQNEAQ (reference sequence). This CDR3 is 12 amino acids long. The CDR3 sequence is CASSPSSYEQYV. In nucleotides, the CDR3 is TGTGCCAGCAGCCCATCAAGCTACGAGCAGTACGTC.

This sequence joins TRBV4-3 and TRBJ2-1, with 9 bases fitting TRBD2. There are 16 residues in the CDR3. CDR1 and CDR2 (germline): LGHNA, YSLEER. V gave up 0 bases and J gave up 5 bases; unmatched junction bases: 5. CDR3 DNA: TGCGCCAGCAGCCAAGATGGAGCGGGGGGAAACAATGAGCAGTTCTTC. The encoded protein is CASSQDGAGGNNEQFF.

The table lists this clone with a few counts. The chain recombines TRBV7-8 with TRBJ2-7; D possibly corresponds to TRBD1 (7 bases). Trimming took 8 bases from V and 6 from J, leaving 20 bases between them. Germline loops: CDR1 SGHVS, CDR2 FQNEAQ. The CDR3 is 14 amino acids. The CDR3, as DNA: TGTGCCAGCTCAGGGGACCAGGGGGGCCTCGAGCAGTACTTC. Translated: CASSGDQGGLEQYF. Using reference TRBV7-8 and TRBJ2-7 for the parts outside the CDR3, the full variable domain is GAGVSQSPRYKVAKRGQDVALRCDPISGHVSLFWYQQALGQGPEFLTYFQNEAQLDKSGLPSDRFFAERPEGSVSTLKIQRTQQEDSAVYLCASSGDQGGLEQYFGPGTRLTVT.

This CDR3 reads CASSRDSYQETQYF. The CDR3 DNA follows: TGTGCCAGCAGTCGGGACTCCTACCAAGAGACCCAGTACTTC. This chain uses TRBV7-2 with TRBJ2-5; D is perhaps TRBD2 (6 bases). Per germline, CDR1 SGHTA and CDR2 FQGNSA. Trimming pared 6 bases from V and 0 bases from J, leaving 11 bases between. The CDR3 covers 14 residues.

The J gene is TRBJ2-3, the V gene TRBV9, with D uncertain. The V end lost 0 bases, the J end lost 4 bases, and 3 bases lay between the germline ends. This CDR3 region has 12 residues. Germline CDR1 reads SGDLS; CDR2 reads YYNGEE. CDR3 DNA: TGTGCCAGCAGCGTAGTGGCAGATACGCAGTATTTT. It codes for CASSVVADTQYF.

In DNA form, the CDR3 reads TGCGCCAGCAGCCCCGGGACTAGCGTCACCGGTGGTGAGCAGTTCTTC. Protein product: CASSPGTSVTGGEQFF. This sequence joins TRBV5-1 and TRBJ2-1, with 10 positions matching TRBD2. This CDR3 is built from 16 residues. V dropped 4 bases and J dropped 9; count of bases not matched to a gene: 13. CDR1 is SGHRS and CDR2 is YFSETQ in the germline V gene.